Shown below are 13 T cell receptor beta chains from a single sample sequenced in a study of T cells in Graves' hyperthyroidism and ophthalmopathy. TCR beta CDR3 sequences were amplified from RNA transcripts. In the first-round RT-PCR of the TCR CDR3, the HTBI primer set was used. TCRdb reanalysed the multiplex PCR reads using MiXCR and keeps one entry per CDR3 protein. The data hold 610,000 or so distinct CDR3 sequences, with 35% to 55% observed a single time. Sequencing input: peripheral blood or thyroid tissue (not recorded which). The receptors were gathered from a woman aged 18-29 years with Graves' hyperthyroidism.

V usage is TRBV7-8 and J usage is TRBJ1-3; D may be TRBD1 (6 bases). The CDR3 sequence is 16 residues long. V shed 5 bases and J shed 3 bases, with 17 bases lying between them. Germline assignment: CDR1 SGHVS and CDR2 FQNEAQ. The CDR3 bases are TGTGCCAGCAGCCTTGATCGGGGGGCAGGTGGAAACACCATATATTTT. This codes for CASSLDRGAGGNTIYF.

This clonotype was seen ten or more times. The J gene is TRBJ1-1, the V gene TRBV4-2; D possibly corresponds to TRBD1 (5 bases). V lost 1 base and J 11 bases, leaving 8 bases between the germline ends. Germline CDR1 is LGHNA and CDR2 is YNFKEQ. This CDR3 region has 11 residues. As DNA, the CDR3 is TGTGCCAGCAGCCAAGTAGGGGCCGCTTTCTTT. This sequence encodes CASSQVGAAFF.

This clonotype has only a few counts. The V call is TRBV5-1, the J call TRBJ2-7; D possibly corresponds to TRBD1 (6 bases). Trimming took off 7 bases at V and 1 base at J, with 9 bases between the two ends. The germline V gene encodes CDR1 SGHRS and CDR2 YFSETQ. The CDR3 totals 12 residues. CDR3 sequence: CASPGQSYEQYF. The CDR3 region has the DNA TGCGCCAGCCCCGGACAGTCCTACGAGCAGTACTTC.

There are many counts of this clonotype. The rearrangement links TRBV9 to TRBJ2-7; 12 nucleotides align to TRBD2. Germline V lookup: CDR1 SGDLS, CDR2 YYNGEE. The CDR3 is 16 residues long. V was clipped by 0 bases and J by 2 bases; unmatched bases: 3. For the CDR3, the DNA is TGTGCCAGCAGCGTAGAGTCTAGCGGGAGGGCCTACGAGCAGTACTTC. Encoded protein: CASSVESSGRAYEQYF. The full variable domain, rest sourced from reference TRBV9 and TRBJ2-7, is DSGVTQTPKHLITATGQRVTLRCSPRSGDLSVYWYQQSLDQGLQFLIQYYNGEERAKGNILERFSAQQFPDLHSELNLSSLELGDSALYFCASSVESSGRAYEQYFGPGTRLTVT.

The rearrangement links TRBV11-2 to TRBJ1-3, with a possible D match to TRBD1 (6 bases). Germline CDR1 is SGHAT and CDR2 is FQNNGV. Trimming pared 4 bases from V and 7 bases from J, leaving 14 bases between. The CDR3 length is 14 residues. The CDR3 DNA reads TGTGCCAGCAGCTCGGGACACGTCATGAACACCATATATTTT. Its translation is CASSSGHVMNTIYF.

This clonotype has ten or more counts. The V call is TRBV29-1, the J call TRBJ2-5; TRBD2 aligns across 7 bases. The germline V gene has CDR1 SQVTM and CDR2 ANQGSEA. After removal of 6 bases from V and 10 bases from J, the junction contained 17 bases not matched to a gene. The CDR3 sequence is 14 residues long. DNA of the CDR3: TGCAGCGTCCTTGGGGGACTATATCCTCGAGGCCAGTACTTC. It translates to CSVLGGLYPRGQYF.

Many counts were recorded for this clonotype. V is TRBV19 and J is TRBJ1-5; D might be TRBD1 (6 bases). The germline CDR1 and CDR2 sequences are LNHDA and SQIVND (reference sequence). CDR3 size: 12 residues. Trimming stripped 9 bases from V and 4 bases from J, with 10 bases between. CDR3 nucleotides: TGTGCCAGCCTCACAGGGAATCAGCCCCAGCATTTT. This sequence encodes CASLTGNQPQHF.

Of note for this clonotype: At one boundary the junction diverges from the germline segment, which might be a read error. The DNA of the CDR3 is TGTGCCAGCAGCCGCACAGGGGAGGAAGAGACCCAGCACTTC. Encoded protein: CASSRTGEEETQHF. The V gene is TRBV7-9, the J gene TRBJ2-5; TRBD1 is a possible D gene (7 bases). The CDR3 has 14 amino acids. The germline V gene has CDR1 SEHNR and CDR2 FQNEAQ (reference sequence). Based on the CDR3 plus reference TRBV7-9 and TRBJ2-5, the full variable domain is DTGVSQNPRHKITKRGQNVTFRCDPISEHNRLYWYRQTLGQGPEFLTYFQNEAQLEKSRLLSDRFSAERPKGSFSTLEIQRTEQGDSAMYLCASSRTGEEETQHFGPGTRLLVL.

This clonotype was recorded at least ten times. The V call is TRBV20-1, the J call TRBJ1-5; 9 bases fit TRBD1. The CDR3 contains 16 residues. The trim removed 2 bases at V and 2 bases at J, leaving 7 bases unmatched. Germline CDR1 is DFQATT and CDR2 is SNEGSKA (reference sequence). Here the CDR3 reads CSARTGGAGGNQPQHF. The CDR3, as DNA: TGCAGTGCTAGAACAGGGGGCGCGGGAGGCAATCAGCCCCAGCATTTT.

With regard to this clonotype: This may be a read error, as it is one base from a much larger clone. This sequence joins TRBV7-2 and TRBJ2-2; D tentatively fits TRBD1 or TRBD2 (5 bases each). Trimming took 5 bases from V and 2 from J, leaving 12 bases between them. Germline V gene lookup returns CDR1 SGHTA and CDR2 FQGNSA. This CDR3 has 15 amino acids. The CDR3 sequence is CASSLEGINTGELFF. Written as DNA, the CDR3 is TGTGCCAGCAGCCTCGAGGGGATTAACACCGGGGAGCTGTTTTTT. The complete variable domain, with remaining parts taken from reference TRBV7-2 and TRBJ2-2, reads GAGVSQSPSNKVTEKGKDVELRCDPISGHTALYWYRQSLGQGLEFLIYFQGNSAPDKSGLPSDRFSAERTGGSVSTLTIQRTQQEDSAVYLCASSLEGINTGELFFGEGSRLTVL.

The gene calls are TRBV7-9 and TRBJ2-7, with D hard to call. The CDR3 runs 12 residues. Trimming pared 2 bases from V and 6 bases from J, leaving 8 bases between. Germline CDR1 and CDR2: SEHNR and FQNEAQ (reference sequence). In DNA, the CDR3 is TGTGCCAGCAGCTTAAAGGACCTCGAGCAGTACTTC. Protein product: CASSLKDLEQYF.

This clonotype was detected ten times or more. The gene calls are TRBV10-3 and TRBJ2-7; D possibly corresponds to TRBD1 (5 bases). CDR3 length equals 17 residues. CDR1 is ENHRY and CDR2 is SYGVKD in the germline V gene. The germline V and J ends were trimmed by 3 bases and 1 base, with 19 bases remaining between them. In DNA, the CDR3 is TGTGCCATCAGTGACCACCCCTCCGTTCCAGGGTCCTACGAGCAGTACTTC. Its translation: CAISDHPSVPGSYEQYF.

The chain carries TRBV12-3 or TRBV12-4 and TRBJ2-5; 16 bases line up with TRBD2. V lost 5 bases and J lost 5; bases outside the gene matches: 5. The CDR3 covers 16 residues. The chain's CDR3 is CASSLGTSGRAETQYF. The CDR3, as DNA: TGTGCCAGCAGTCTAGGGACTAGCGGGAGGGCGGAGACCCAGTACTTC.